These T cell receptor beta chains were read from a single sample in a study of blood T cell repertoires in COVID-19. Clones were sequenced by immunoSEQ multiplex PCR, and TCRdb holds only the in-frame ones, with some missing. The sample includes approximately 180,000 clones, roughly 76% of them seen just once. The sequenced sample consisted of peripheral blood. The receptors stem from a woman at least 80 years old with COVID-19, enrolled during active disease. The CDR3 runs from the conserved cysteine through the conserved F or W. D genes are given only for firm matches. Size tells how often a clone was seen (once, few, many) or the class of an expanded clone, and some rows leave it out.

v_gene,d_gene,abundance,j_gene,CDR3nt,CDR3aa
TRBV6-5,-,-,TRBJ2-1,TGTGCCAGCAGTCTTGGAGGGGGCTTCAATGAGCAGTTCTTC,CASSLGGGFNEQFF
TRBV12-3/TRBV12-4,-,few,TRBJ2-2,TGTGCCAGCAGTTTAAGGGGGACCGGGGAGCTGTTTTTT,CASSLRGTGELFF
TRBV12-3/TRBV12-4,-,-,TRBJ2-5,TGTGCCAGCAGTTTAGTGGCCGAGACCCAGTACTTC,CASSLVAETQYF
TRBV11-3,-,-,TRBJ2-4,TGTGCCAGCAGCCCTCAGGGGAGAGCCAAAAACATTCAGTACTTC,CASSPQGRAKNIQYF
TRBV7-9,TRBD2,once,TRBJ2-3,TGTGCCAGCAGCGCAACGACTAGCGGCACAGATACGCAGTATTTT,CASSATTSGTDTQYF
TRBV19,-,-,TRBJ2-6,TGTGCCAGTACCCCAACAGGAGTTCTCCTCTCTGGGGCCAACGTCCTGACTTTC,CASTPTGVLLSGANVLTF
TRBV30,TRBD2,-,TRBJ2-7,TGTGCCTGGAGTCATATAGCGGGGGCCCCCTACGAGCAGTACTTC,CAWSHIAGAPYEQYF
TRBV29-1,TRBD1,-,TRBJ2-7,TGCAGCGTTGCGACAGGGTGGGACGAGCAGTACTTC,CSVATGWDEQYF
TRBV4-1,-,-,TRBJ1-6,TGCGCCAGCAGCCAAGTCCCGGAGAATAATTCACCCCTCCACTTT,CASSQVPENNSPLHF
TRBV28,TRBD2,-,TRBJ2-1,TGTGCCAGCAGTCGGGTCGGGACTACGGATGAGCAGTTCTTC,CASSRVGTTDEQFF
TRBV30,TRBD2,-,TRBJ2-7,TGTGCCTGGGGACTAGCGGTCTTCTCCTACGAGCAGTACTTC,CAWGLAVFSYEQYF
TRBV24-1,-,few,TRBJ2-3,TGTGCCACCAGTGATTCCACTCGGGTAAGCACAGATACGCAGTATTTT,CATSDSTRVSTDTQYF
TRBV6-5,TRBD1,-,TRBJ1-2,TGTGCCAGCAGTTACGGGACAGAGCCCGGCATCTATGGCTACACCTTC,CASSYGTEPGIYGYTF
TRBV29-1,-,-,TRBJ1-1,TGCAGCGTTGTACCGAGGAACACTGAAGCTTTCTTT,CSVVPRNTEAFF
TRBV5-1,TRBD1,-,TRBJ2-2,TGCGCCAGCAGCTTGGTGGGGACAGGGCGCGGGGAGCTGTTTTTT,CASSLVGTGRGELFF